Below, one T cell receptor (beta chain) is given with its context. This sample was included in a study of blood T cell repertoires in COVID-19. Only in-frame clones appear in the TCRdb table, and some are missing; sequencing was by immunoSEQ multiplex PCR. This table has tens of thousands of clones, around 90% appearing once. J lost 5 bases, V lost 2 bases, and 7 bases had no gene match. This CDR3 comprises 15 residues. CDR1 is LNHNV, CDR2 YYDKDF, per germline (reference sequence). Sequencing was done on a sample of peripheral blood. The chain carries TRBV15 and TRBJ2-5; 8 bases agree with TRBD2. The origin of this receptor is a man aged 50 to 60 with COVID-19, enrolled during active disease. CDR3 nucleotides: TGTGCCACCAGCAGACCCGGGGGGGCGGGGGAGACCCAGTACTTC. Protein product: CATSRPGGAGETQYF.